Listed below are T cell receptor beta chains from one sample, sequenced in a study of blood T cell repertoires in COVID-19. Some clones are missing from TCRdb's copy, which holds only in-frame ones; the method was immunoSEQ multiplex PCR. This sample has roughly 250,000 clones, with roughly nine tenths found just once. Material for sequencing was peripheral blood. The receptors come from a man aged 35 to 55 who had recovered from COVID-19. Each CDR3 is given with its conserved first and last residue. Fields, in order: V gene, J gene, CDR3 length, D gene, CDR3 protein. D genes are given only for firm matches.

v_call: TRBV11-2
j_call: TRBJ2-7
cdr3_length: 14
d_call: .
cdr3_aa: CASSPTGKRYEQYF

v_call: TRBV10-2
j_call: TRBJ1-5
cdr3_length: 15
d_call: .
cdr3_aa: CASSDGLGGNQPQHF

v_call: TRBV20-1
j_call: TRBJ2-7
cdr3_length: 14
d_call: TRBD1
cdr3_aa: CSASGRGLIYEQYF

v_call: TRBV5-1
j_call: TRBJ1-2
cdr3_length: 14
d_call: TRBD1
cdr3_aa: CASSLGTGPYGYTF

v_call: TRBV13
j_call: TRBJ2-2
cdr3_length: 13
d_call: .
cdr3_aa: CASSLYGVGELFF

v_call: TRBV5-1
j_call: TRBJ1-1
cdr3_length: 13
d_call: TRBD1
cdr3_aa: CASSFTRDREAFF

v_call: TRBV5-4
j_call: TRBJ2-3
cdr3_length: 12
d_call: .
cdr3_aa: CASSLYGDTQYF

v_call: TRBV2
j_call: TRBJ2-1
cdr3_length: 14
d_call: TRBD1
cdr3_aa: CASSIAGTGVTQFF

v_call: TRBV7-2
j_call: TRBJ1-2
cdr3_length: 12
d_call: TRBD1
cdr3_aa: CASSFDRVGYTF

v_call: TRBV4-3
j_call: TRBJ1-1
cdr3_length: 17
d_call: .
cdr3_aa: CASSHSWTAPMNTEAFF

v_call: TRBV10-3
j_call: TRBJ2-7
cdr3_length: 18
d_call: TRBD1
cdr3_aa: CAISDSPSRDRGVWEQYF

v_call: TRBV4-1
j_call: TRBJ1-6
cdr3_length: 14
d_call: .
cdr3_aa: CASSQRGNNSPLHF

v_call: TRBV11-2
j_call: TRBJ2-7
cdr3_length: 13
d_call: .
cdr3_aa: CASSPNRGYEQYF

v_call: TRBV6-5
j_call: TRBJ2-1
cdr3_length: 16
d_call: TRBD1
cdr3_aa: CASSYSRKGAFNEQFF

v_call: TRBV6-5
j_call: TRBJ1-6
cdr3_length: 14
d_call: TRBD1
cdr3_aa: CATGGTAHNSALHF

v_call: TRBV29-1
j_call: TRBJ2-2
cdr3_length: 14
d_call: TRBD1
cdr3_aa: CSARTGEYTGELFF

v_call: TRBV7-8
j_call: TRBJ2-1
cdr3_length: 21
d_call: TRBD2
cdr3_aa: CASSLSRLPGLAGESYNEQFF

v_call: TRBV6-4
j_call: TRBJ1-1
cdr3_length: 17
d_call: .
cdr3_aa: CASSAWEGPQMNTEAFF

v_call: TRBV7-9
j_call: TRBJ1-1
cdr3_length: 14
d_call: .
cdr3_aa: CASSLGASRPEAFF

v_call: TRBV3-1/TRBV3-2
j_call: TRBJ2-1
cdr3_length: 14
d_call: TRBD1
cdr3_aa: CASQGQSSYNEQFF

v_call: TRBV5-1
j_call: TRBJ1-4
cdr3_length: 15
d_call: TRBD1
cdr3_aa: CASSWTGTGVEKLFF

v_call: TRBV21-1
j_call: TRBJ2-2
cdr3_length: 16
d_call: .
cdr3_aa: CASSIRRDRVTGELFF

v_call: TRBV11-2
j_call: TRBJ2-7
cdr3_length: 16
d_call: TRBD1
cdr3_aa: CASSWTGGLSGDEQYF

v_call: TRBV5-1
j_call: TRBJ2-6
cdr3_length: 23
d_call: .
cdr3_aa: CASYLDPAHVGKARGAGANVLTF

v_call: TRBV7-9
j_call: TRBJ2-7
cdr3_length: 16
d_call: TRBD1
cdr3_aa: CASSWEGQGRPYEQYF

v_call: TRBV6-2/TRBV6-3
j_call: TRBJ1-1
cdr3_length: 12
d_call: .
cdr3_aa: CASSGPGIEAFF

v_call: TRBV12-3/TRBV12-4
j_call: TRBJ1-1
cdr3_length: 11
d_call: .
cdr3_aa: CASTGRTEAFF

v_call: TRBV18
j_call: TRBJ2-1
cdr3_length: 15
d_call: TRBD1
cdr3_aa: CASSPGQGVNNEQFF

v_call: TRBV2
j_call: TRBJ2-2
cdr3_length: 15
d_call: .
cdr3_aa: CASQLLALNTGELFF

v_call: TRBV18
j_call: TRBJ2-3
cdr3_length: 15
d_call: TRBD1
cdr3_aa: CASSPNRGSTDTQYF

v_call: TRBV7-9
j_call: TRBJ2-2
cdr3_length: 14
d_call: .
cdr3_aa: CASILATLTGELFF

v_call: TRBV10-3
j_call: TRBJ2-7
cdr3_length: 13
d_call: .
cdr3_aa: CAIRSAGSYEQYF

v_call: TRBV15
j_call: TRBJ1-2
cdr3_length: 14
d_call: .
cdr3_aa: CATSGLATKHGYTF

v_call: TRBV2
j_call: TRBJ2-7
cdr3_length: 13
d_call: TRBD2
cdr3_aa: CASREGGANEQYF

v_call: TRBV27
j_call: TRBJ1-1
cdr3_length: 13
d_call: .
cdr3_aa: CASSNKINTEAFF

v_call: TRBV24-1
j_call: TRBJ2-7
cdr3_length: 14
d_call: TRBD2
cdr3_aa: CATSDAGTTYEQYF

v_call: TRBV12-3/TRBV12-4
j_call: TRBJ1-5
cdr3_length: 13
d_call: .
cdr3_aa: CASSSRGVGPQHF

v_call: TRBV18
j_call: TRBJ1-2
cdr3_length: 15
d_call: TRBD1
cdr3_aa: CASSPRQGLNYGYTF

v_call: TRBV30
j_call: TRBJ2-1
cdr3_length: 14
d_call: TRBD2
cdr3_aa: CAWRLAGGRGEQFF

v_call: TRBV5-4
j_call: TRBJ2-6
cdr3_length: 15
d_call: TRBD1
cdr3_aa: CASSGTASGANVLTF

v_call: TRBV7-9
j_call: TRBJ2-2
cdr3_length: 16
d_call: TRBD1
cdr3_aa: CASSFSRTGGTGELFF